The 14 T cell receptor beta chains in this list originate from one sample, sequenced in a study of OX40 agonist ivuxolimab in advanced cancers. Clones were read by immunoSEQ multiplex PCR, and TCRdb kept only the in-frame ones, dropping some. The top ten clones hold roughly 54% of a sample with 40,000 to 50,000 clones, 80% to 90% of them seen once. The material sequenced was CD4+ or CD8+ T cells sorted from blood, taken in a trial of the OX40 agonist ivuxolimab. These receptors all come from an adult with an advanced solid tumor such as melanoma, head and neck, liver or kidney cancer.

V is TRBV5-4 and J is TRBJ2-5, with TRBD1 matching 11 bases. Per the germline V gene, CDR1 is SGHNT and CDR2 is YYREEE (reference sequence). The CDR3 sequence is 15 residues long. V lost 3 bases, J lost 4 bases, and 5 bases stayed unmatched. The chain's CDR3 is CASSSNGQGAETQYF. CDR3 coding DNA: TGTGCCAGCAGCTCTAATGGACAGGGGGCAGAGACCCAGTACTTC. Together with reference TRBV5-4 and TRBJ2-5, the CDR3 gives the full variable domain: ETGVTQSPTHLIKTRGQQVTLRCSSQSGHNTVSWYQQALGQGPQFIFQYYREEENGRGNFPPRFSGLQFPNYSSELNVNALELDDSALYLCASSSNGQGAETQYFGPGTRLLVL.

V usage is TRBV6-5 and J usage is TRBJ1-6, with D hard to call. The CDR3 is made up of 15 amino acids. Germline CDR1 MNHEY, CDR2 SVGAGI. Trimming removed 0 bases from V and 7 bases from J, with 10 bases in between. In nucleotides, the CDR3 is TGTGCCAGCAGTTACTCCGGGCGGGGAAATTCACCCCTCCACTTT. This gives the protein CASSYSGRGNSPLHF.

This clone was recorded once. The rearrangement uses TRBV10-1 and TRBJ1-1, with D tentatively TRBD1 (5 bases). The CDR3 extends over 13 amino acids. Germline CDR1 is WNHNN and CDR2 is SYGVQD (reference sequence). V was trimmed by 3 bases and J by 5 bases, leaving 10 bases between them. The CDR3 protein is CASSELRETEAFF. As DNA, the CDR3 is TGCGCCAGCAGTGAACTCAGGGAAACTGAAGCTTTCTTT.

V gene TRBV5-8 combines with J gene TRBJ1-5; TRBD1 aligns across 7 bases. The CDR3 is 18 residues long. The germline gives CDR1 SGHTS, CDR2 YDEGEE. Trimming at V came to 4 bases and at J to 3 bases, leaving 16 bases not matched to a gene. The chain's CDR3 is CASSPIFETGTPNQPQHF. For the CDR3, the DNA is TGTGCCAGCAGCCCTATCTTCGAGACAGGGACCCCCAATCAGCCCCAGCATTTT.

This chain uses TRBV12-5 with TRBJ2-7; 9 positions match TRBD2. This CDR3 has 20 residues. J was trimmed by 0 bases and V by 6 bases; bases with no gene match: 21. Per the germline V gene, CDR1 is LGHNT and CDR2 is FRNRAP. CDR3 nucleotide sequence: TGTGCTAGTGGAGTAACCGGGGTGATAGCGGGAGTCCCCTACTCCTACGAGCAGTACTTC. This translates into CASGVTGVIAGVPYSYEQYF.

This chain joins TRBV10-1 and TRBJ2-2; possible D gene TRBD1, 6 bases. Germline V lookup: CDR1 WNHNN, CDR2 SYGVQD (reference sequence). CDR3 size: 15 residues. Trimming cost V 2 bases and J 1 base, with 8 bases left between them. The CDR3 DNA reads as TGCGCCAGCAGTGAGCTACAGGGGAACACCGGGGAGCTGTTTTTT. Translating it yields CASSELQGNTGELFF.

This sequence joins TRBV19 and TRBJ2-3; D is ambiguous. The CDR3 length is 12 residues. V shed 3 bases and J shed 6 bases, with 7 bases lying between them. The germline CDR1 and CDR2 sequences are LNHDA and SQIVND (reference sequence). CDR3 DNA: TGTGCCAGTAGTATGATTGGGGATACGCAGTATTTT. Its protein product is CASSMIGDTQYF.

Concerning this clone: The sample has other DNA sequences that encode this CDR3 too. For the CDR3, the DNA is TGTGCCAGTAGAGCGGGCCAGAACTATGGCTACACCTTC. Its translation is CASRAGQNYGYTF. The chain recombines TRBV19 with TRBJ1-2, with D unresolved. Germline assignment: CDR1 LNHDA and CDR2 SQIVND (reference sequence). The V end was cut by 6 bases, the J end by 2 bases, with 10 bases between. There are 13 residues in the CDR3.

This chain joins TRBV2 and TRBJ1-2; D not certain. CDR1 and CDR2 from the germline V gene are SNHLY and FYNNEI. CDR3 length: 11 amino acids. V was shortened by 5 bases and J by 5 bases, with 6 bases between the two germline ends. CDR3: CASSSGYGYTF. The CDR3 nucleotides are TGTGCCAGCAGTTCTGGATATGGCTACACCTTC. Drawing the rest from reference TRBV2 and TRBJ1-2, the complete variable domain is EPEVTQTPSHQVTQMGQEVILRCVPISNHLYFYWYRQILGQKVEFLVSFYNNEISEKSEIFDDQFSVERPDGSNFTLKIRSTKLEDSAMYFCASSSGYGYTFGSGTRLTVV.

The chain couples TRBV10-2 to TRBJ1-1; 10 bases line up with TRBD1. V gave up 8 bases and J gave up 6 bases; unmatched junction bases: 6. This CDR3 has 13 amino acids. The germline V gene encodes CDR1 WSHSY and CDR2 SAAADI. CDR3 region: CASRQGAPAEAFF. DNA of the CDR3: TGCGCCAGCCGACAGGGGGCGCCGGCTGAAGCTTTCTTT.

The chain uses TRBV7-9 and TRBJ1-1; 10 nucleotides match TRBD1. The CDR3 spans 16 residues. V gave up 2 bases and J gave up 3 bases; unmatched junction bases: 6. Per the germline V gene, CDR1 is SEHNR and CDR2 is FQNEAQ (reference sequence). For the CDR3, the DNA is TGTGCCAGCAGCTTAATAACCGGGACAGGGGACACTGAAGCTTTCTTT. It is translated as CASSLITGTGDTEAFF.

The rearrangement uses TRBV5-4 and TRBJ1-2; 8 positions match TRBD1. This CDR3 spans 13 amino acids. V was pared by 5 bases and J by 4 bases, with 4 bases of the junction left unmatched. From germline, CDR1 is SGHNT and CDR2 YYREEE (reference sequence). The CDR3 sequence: CASRVTGVYGYTF. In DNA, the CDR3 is TGTGCCAGCAGGGTGACAGGGGTCTATGGCTACACCTTC.

The CDR3 nucleotides are TGCAGCGTTTCCAGGGACTACCAAGAGACCCAGTACTTC. This encodes CSVSRDYQETQYF. The rearrangement links TRBV29-1 to TRBJ2-5; TRBD2 might be the D (6 bases). Germline values: CDR1 SQVTM, CDR2 ANQGSEA. V lost 5 bases to trimming and J lost 0 bases, with 10 bases between them. This CDR3 comprises 13 residues. Supplemented by reference TRBV29-1 and TRBJ2-5, the full variable domain reads SAVISQKPSRDICQRGTSLTIQCQVDSQVTMMFWYRQQPGQSLTLIATANQGSEATYESGFVIDKFPISRPNLTFSTLTVSNMSPEDSSIYLCSVSRDYQETQYFGPGTRLLVL.

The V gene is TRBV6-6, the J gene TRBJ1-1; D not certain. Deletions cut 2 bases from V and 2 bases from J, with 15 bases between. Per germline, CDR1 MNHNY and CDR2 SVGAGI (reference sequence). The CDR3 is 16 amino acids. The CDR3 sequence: CASSYARVGINTEAFF. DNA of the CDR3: TGTGCCAGCAGTTACGCTCGGGTGGGGATCAACACTGAAGCTTTCTTT.